The clone carrying this T cell receptor (beta chain) has only one observation. Its antigen is currently unknown. The record originates from a study of cytomegalovirus exposure and HLA in healthy donors. PCR primers comprised 60 Vbeta and 13 Jbeta primers. Authors' data handling: A later analysis tallied 80 million to 100 million unique TCR beta chains, 9.5 million to 14 million of them shared. Data came from immunoSEQ multiplex PCR; TCRdb stores just in-frame clones and leaves some out. V and J calls plus clone size are reproduced from that table; the DNA served to infer D and trimming. This table has some 180,000 clones, about 77% appearing once. Findings of the study overall: TRBV6-2, TRBV6-3 and some other V segments were unresolvable in 87-base-pair reads. A later analysis revealed that TCR association rates differed between HLA loci, peaking at DRB1 and bottoming out at HLA-C. Evidence from a later analysis indicated that most CMV-associated TCR beta chains looked HLA-restricted.

Germline V gene data show CDR1 as WSHSY and CDR2 as SAAADI. This CDR3 has 15 amino acids. The V segment lost 6 bases and the J segment 4 bases; nucleotides outside the gene matches: 8. This sequence joins TRBV10-2 and TRBJ1-1, with 10 bases fitting TRBD1. The source is a woman aged 30 to 39 in good health and CMV-seronegative. The sequencing input was PBMCs. CDR3 coding DNA: TGCGCCAGCAGCACGCCGGGACAGGGGAGCACTGAAGCTTTCTTT. This sequence encodes CASSTPGQGSTEAFF.